These 23 T cell receptor beta chains were sequenced from one sample in a study of siplizumab effects on memory and regulatory T cells. TCRdb keeps only in-frame clones here, not all; method: immunoSEQ multiplex PCR. The sample lists fewer than 100,000 clones, 95% occurring once. The sequencing input was CD8+ T cells sorted from blood. These receptors were taken from a human donor in good health.

V and J are TRBV30 and TRBJ1-2; maybe TRBD1 (6 bases). Germline assignment: CDR1 GTSNPN and CDR2 SVGIG (reference sequence). The ends were cut back, 4 bases at V and 4 bases at J, with 13 bases in the middle. This CDR3 spans 13 amino acids. The CDR3 DNA follows: TGTGCCTGGACCCAAGGGGGGGTCTATGGCTACACCTTC. Protein product: CAWTQGGVYGYTF.

The genes are TRBV7-6 and TRBJ2-2, with D uncertain. V lost 5 bases and J lost 0, with 13 bases in between. This CDR3 contains 16 residues. Germline-derived CDR1 and CDR2 are SGHVS and FNYEAQ. The DNA for the CDR3 is TGTGCCAGCAGCACAAACAGAGACGCGAACACCGGGGAGCTGTTTTTT. Translating gives CASSTNRDANTGELFF.

The rearrangement links TRBV19 to TRBJ2-1; 8 bases align to TRBD1. Germline V CDR1 and CDR2: LNHDA, SQIVND (reference sequence). V was clipped by 3 bases and J by 8 bases; unmatched bases: 12. CDR3 size: 16 residues. CDR3 residues: CASSMKDRVGKDEQFF. The CDR3 region has the DNA TGTGCCAGTAGTATGAAGGACAGGGTCGGGAAGGATGAGCAGTTCTTC.

About this clone: Other DNA sequences in the sample encode the same CDR3. This chain connects TRBV5-1 to TRBJ2-7; the D gene is possibly TRBD2 (5 bases). V lost 2 bases and J 6 bases, leaving 12 bases between the germline ends. The CDR3 consists of 13 residues. Germline V gives CDR1 SGHRS, CDR2 YFSETQ. The CDR3 loop is CASSFGLEGEQYF. CDR3 DNA: TGCGCCAGCAGCTTTGGCCTTGAGGGCGAGCAGTACTTC.

This clone was detected once. V usage is TRBV27 and J usage is TRBJ2-7, with D possibly TRBD2 on 6 matching bases. V lost 5 bases to trimming and J lost 3 bases, with 8 bases between them. The CDR3 is made up of 12 amino acids. Germline CDR1 MNHEY, CDR2 SMNVEV (reference sequence). This CDR3 is CASSTEGYEQYF. The CDR3 nucleotides are TGTGCCAGCAGTACGGAGGGCTACGAGCAGTACTTC.

This clone came up once. V usage is TRBV19 and J usage is TRBJ2-1, with D possibly TRBD1 on 6 matching bases. The germline V and J ends were trimmed by 5 bases and 5 bases, with 16 bases remaining between them. The CDR3 contains 15 residues. Germline lookup yields CDR1 LNHDA and CDR2 SQIVND (reference sequence). The CDR3 is CASSPSGQGNNEQFF. For the CDR3, the DNA is TGTGCCAGTAGTCCCTCGGGGCAGGGGAACAATGAGCAGTTCTTC.

This clone was seen only once. The chain carries TRBV5-4 and TRBJ2-7, with TRBD1 identical over 8 bases. Looked up from germline, CDR1 is SGHNT and CDR2 is YYREEE (reference sequence). This CDR3 comprises 14 residues. V lost 5 bases and J lost 4; bases outside the gene matches: 8. The CDR3 bases are TGTGCCAGCAGTATTGGACAGGGCGGGTACGAGCAGTACTTC. Translation gives CASSIGQGGYEQYF.

This chain connects TRBV4-1 to TRBJ2-1, with 10 bases that match TRBD2. V lost 2 bases, J lost 6 bases, and 7 bases stayed unmatched. Germline loops: CDR1 MGHRA, CDR2 YSYEKL. The CDR3 is 16 residues long. The CDR3, as DNA: TGCGCCAGCAGCCAAACCGGGACTAGCGCATCCAATGAGCAGTTCTTC. Its protein product is CASSQTGTSASNEQFF.

V usage is TRBV7-3 and J usage is TRBJ2-3; TRBD2 matches at 8 bases. Germline lookup yields CDR1 SGHTA and CDR2 FQGTGA. Trimming removed 0 bases from V and 1 base from J; junction bases left unmatched: 6. This CDR3 has 17 amino acids. The CDR3 coding sequence is TGTGCCAGCAGCTTAACGAAGAAAGCGGGGGGCACAGATACGCAGTATTTT. This gives the protein CASSLTKKAGGTDTQYF.

The chain joins TRBV27 to TRBJ1-1; D might be TRBD1 (5 bases). Trimming left V 2 bases short and J 1 base short, with 11 bases between. Germline CDR1 is MNHEY and CDR2 is SMNVEV (reference sequence). CDR3 length equals 15 residues. The CDR3 here is CASSLPGTKNTEAFF. The DNA of the CDR3 is TGTGCCAGCAGTTTACCTGGGACTAAGAACACTGAAGCTTTCTTT.

This chain connects TRBV30 to TRBJ2-1; D perhaps matches TRBD1 (6 bases). The V gene lost 3 bases and the J gene lost 5 bases, with 14 bases spanning the gap. From germline, CDR1 is GTSNPN and CDR2 SVGIG (reference sequence). CDR3 length equals 14 residues. The CDR3 DNA follows: TGTGCCTGGAGGCCGGGACCAGGGGACAATGAGCAGTTCTTC. Translating gives CAWRPGPGDNEQFF. The full variable domain, completed using reference TRBV30 and TRBJ2-1, is SQTIHQWPATLVQPVGSPLSLECTVEGTSNPNLYWYRQAAGRGLQLLFYSVGIGQISSEVPQNLSASRPQDRQFILSSKKLLLSDSGFYLCAWRPGPGDNEQFFGPGTRLTVL.

The rearrangement links TRBV4-1 to TRBJ2-7; 8 bases are shared with TRBD2. Germline V gene data show CDR1 as MGHRA and CDR2 as YSYEKL. This CDR3 contains 15 residues. J gave up 3 bases and V 4 bases, and 8 bases lay outside the gene matches. CDR3 in amino acids: CASSPAGDFFYEQYF. The CDR3 nucleotides read TGCGCCAGCAGCCCAGCGGGAGACTTCTTCTACGAGCAGTACTTC.

The CDR3, as DNA: TGTGCCAGTACTTGGGGACTTTACACTGAAGCTTTCTTT. It encodes CASTWGLYTEAFF. The chain uses TRBV19 and TRBJ1-1; perhaps TRBD1 as D (5 bases). The germline CDR1 and CDR2 sequences are LNHDA and SQIVND (reference sequence). There are 13 residues in the CDR3. Trimming left V 7 bases short and J 3 bases short, with 12 bases between.

The chain has TRBV9 and TRBJ1-1; D is uncertain. CDR1 SGDLS and CDR2 YYNGEE come from the germline V gene. This CDR3 spans 15 amino acids. Trimming removed 4 bases from V and 1 base from J, with 14 bases in between. The DNA for the CDR3 is TGTGCCAGCAGCCCCCACTGGGGTGGGAACACTGAAGCTTTCTTT. Translating gives CASSPHWGGNTEAFF.

The V call is TRBV27, the J call TRBJ1-1; 10 bases agree with TRBD1. The CDR3 consists of 16 residues. V lost 2 bases to trimming and J lost 7 bases; unmatched junction nucleotides: 10. Germline V gene sequence: CDR1 MNHEY, CDR2 SMNVEV (reference sequence). The CDR3 DNA follows: TGTGCCAGCAGTTTAGAGCGGACAGGGGGATTAGTTGAAGCTTTCTTT. Amino acid sequence: CASSLERTGGLVEAFF.

This clone was counted a single time. The chain links TRBV7-9 to TRBJ2-2; TRBD2 matches at 7 bases. There are 17 residues in the CDR3. V lost 6 bases, J lost 1 base, and 11 bases stayed unmatched. CDR1 and CDR2 (germline): SEHNR, FQNEAQ (reference sequence). The CDR3 sequence is CASSSYVASGNTGELFF. The CDR3, as DNA: TGTGCCAGCAGTTCCTACGTTGCTAGCGGGAACACCGGGGAGCTGTTTTTT.

The chain links TRBV28 to TRBJ2-7, with D maybe TRBD1 (6 bases). Between the trimmed V and J ends, which lost 4 bases and 1 base, there was a span of 17 bases. The germline gives CDR1 MDHEN, CDR2 SYDVKM. The CDR3 loop spans 16 amino acids. The CDR3 spells CASSSNREGASYEQYF. The CDR3 coding sequence is TGTGCCAGCAGTTCCAACAGGGAAGGGGCGTCCTACGAGCAGTACTTC.

The CDR3, as DNA: TGTGCCAGTAGTATATCGAGCGAGAGCTCCTACAATGAGCAGTTCTTC. Its protein is CASSISSESSYNEQFF. This sequence joins TRBV19 and TRBJ2-1; D ambiguous. The CDR3 extends over 16 amino acids. From germline, CDR1 is LNHDA and CDR2 SQIVND (reference sequence). V lost 2 bases and J 0 bases, leaving 11 bases between the germline ends.

The chain carries TRBV19 and TRBJ1-1; tentatively, D is TRBD1 (6 bases). Looked up from germline, CDR1 is LNHDA and CDR2 is SQIVND (reference sequence). The CDR3 is made up of 14 amino acids. V lost 1 base, J lost 4 bases, and 10 bases lay in between. CDR3 sequence (DNA): TGTGCCAGTAGTATAGGAAGGGGGACCACTGAAGCTTTCTTT. Translating it yields CASSIGRGTTEAFF.

The chain combines TRBV27 with TRBJ2-7; 10 bases align to TRBD2. Germline CDR1 MNHEY, CDR2 SMNVEV (reference sequence). CDR3 length: 14 amino acids. J lost 4 bases, V lost 4 bases, and 4 bases had no gene match. The CDR3 here is CASSSGTSVYEQYF. DNA of the CDR3: TGTGCCAGCAGTTCCGGGACTAGCGTTTACGAGCAGTACTTC.

This clone showed up just once. V gene TRBV7-8 combines with J gene TRBJ2-2; 9 positions match TRBD2. Trimming took 2 bases from V and 0 from J; bases not matched to a gene: 10. CDR1 and CDR2 from the germline V gene are SGHVS and FQNEAQ. The CDR3 covers 19 residues. The CDR3 region is CASSLTGLAHPANTGELFF. CDR3 DNA: TGTGCCAGCAGCTTAACGGGACTAGCACATCCCGCGAACACCGGGGAGCTGTTTTTT.

This chain links TRBV5-1 with TRBJ1-2; D not resolved. Germline CDR1 SGHRS, CDR2 YFSETQ. Trimming cost V 0 bases and J 4 bases, with 7 bases left between them. There are 13 residues in the CDR3. CDR3 DNA: TGCGCCAGCAGCTTGGGCACCCCCTATGGCTACACCTTC. Its protein is CASSLGTPYGYTF.

Turning to this clone: The junction shows a germline mismatch at one end, possibly a read error. This chain joins TRBV7-7 and TRBJ2-2, with 9 bases that match TRBD1. This CDR3 is built from 13 residues. Germline assignment: CDR1 SSHAT and CDR2 FNYEAQ (reference sequence). CDR3 in DNA: TGTGCTAGCAGCACAGGGGGCGCCGGGGAGCTGTTTTTT. It encodes CASSTGGAGELFF.